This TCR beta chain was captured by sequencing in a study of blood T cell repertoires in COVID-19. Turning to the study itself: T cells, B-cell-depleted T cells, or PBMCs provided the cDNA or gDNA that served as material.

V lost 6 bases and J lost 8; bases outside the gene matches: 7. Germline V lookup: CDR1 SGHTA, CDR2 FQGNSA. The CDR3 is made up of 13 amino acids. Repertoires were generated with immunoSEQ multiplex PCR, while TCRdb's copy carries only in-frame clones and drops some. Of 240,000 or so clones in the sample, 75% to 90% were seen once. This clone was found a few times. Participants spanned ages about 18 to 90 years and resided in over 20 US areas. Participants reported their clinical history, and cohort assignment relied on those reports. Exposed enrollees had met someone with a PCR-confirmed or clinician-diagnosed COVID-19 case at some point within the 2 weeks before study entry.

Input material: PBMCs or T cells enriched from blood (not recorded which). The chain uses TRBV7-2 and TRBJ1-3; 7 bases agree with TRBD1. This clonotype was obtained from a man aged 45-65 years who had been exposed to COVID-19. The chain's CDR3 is CASSRQGIDTIYF. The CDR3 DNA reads TGTGCCAGCAGTAGACAGGGTATCGACACCATATATTTT.